The present entry profiles one TCR beta chain with its context. The repertoire was sequenced with immunoSEQ multiplex PCR; TCRdb's copy has only in-frame clones and lacks some. The sample carries 13,000 to 15,000 clones, roughly 80% recorded once. This sample's time point: cycle 4 day 1 (C4D1), after 6 weeks of nivolumab. Autologous stem cell transplantation was followed by relapse in every patient, and brentuximab vedotin exposure varied. The source of the sample is a study of PD-1 blockade in classical Hodgkin lymphoma. Study-wide context: The patients were dosed with nivolumab 3 mg/kg, infused intravenously every 2 weeks.

The TCR was taken from a human donor with classical Hodgkin lymphoma. This sample comprised peripheral blood mononuclear cells (PBMCs), obtained before the fourth cycle of nivolumab.

The CDR3 region is CASSGADYTDTQYF. The DNA for the CDR3 is TGTGCCAGCAGTGGAGCGGATTACACAGATACGCAGTATTTT. The chain recombines TRBV5-6 with TRBJ2-3; tentatively, D is TRBD2 (5 bases). CDR1 SGHDT and CDR2 YYEEEE come from the germline V gene. This CDR3 contains 14 residues. Trimming left V 5 bases short and J 2 bases short, with 12 bases between.